A single sample gave rise to the 9 T cell receptor beta chains below, sequenced in a study of CD8+CD57+ T cells in acquired aplastic anemia. It was genomic DNA that served as the template for profiling TCR beta VDJ and CDR3. TCRdb re-analysed the reads in MiXCR, keeping a single row per CDR3 protein. Here the sample spans 150,000 to 200,000 distinct CDR3 sequences, more than 40% being singletons. All sequencing subjects had displayed CD8+CD57+ cell expansion on flow cytometry. Sequencing was done on a sample of sorted CD4+, CD8+, or CD8+CD57+ T cells (not recorded which) from PBMCs. Every receptor here comes from a human donor with aplastic anemia.

Many counts were recorded for this clonotype. V is TRBV6-1 and J is TRBJ1-2; D is undetermined. The germline V gene encodes CDR1 MNHNS and CDR2 SASEGT. This CDR3 has 12 residues. V dropped 5 bases and J dropped 4 bases, with 8 bases sitting between them. CDR3 loop: CASSSDLYGYTF. The CDR3 region has the DNA TGTGCCAGCAGTTCCGATCTCTATGGCTACACCTTC.

This clonotype was observed many times. The chain has TRBV12-3 or TRBV12-4 and TRBJ1-2; the D gene is possibly TRBD1 (5 bases). The CDR3 consists of 15 residues. V dropped 5 bases and J dropped 4 bases, with 17 bases sitting between them. The chain's CDR3 is CASSPAVGHLYGYTF. The CDR3 bases are TGTGCCAGCAGTCCAGCGGTAGGACACCTCTATGGCTACACCTTC.

Worth noting for this clonotype: At one boundary the junction diverges from the germline segment, which might be a read error. This sequence joins TRBV11-1 and TRBJ2-3, with D maybe TRBD1 (6 bases). The CDR3 has 15 residues. CDR1 SGHAT and CDR2 FQDESV come from the germline V gene (reference sequence). CDR3 nucleotides: TGTGCCAGCAGCTCGGACAGACAGAGCACAGATACGCATTCTTTT. The encoded protein is CASSSDRQSTDTHSF.

This clonotype has more than one count but fewer than ten. V usage is TRBV24-1 and J usage is TRBJ1-1; TRBD1 is a possible D gene (5 bases). V shed 4 bases and J shed 14 bases, with 22 bases lying between them. The CDR3 loop spans 14 amino acids. Germline CDR1 and CDR2: KGHDR and SFDVKD. The CDR3 loop reads CATSDPDKPLKYFF. The CDR3 DNA reads TGTGCCACCAGTGACCCGGACAAACCACTGAAATACTTCTTT.

This clonotype occurred many times. The rearrangement joins TRBV5-5 to TRBJ1-1; tentative D call: TRBD1 (6 bases). V dropped 1 base and J dropped 5 bases, with 6 bases sitting between them. The length of the CDR3 is 12 residues. Germline assignment: CDR1 SGHKS and CDR2 YYEKEE (reference sequence). For the CDR3, the DNA is TGTGCCAGCAGCTTGAGGGGGACTGAAGCTTTCTTT. This gives the protein CASSLRGTEAFF.

The chain recombines TRBV7-8 with TRBJ2-5; 7 bases are shared with TRBD2. The trim removed 9 bases at V and 4 bases at J, leaving 8 bases unmatched. The CDR3 loop spans 13 amino acids. Per the germline V gene, CDR1 is SGHVS and CDR2 is FQNEAQ. The chain's CDR3 is CASHPGGGETQYF. CDR3 DNA: TGTGCCAGTCACCCGGGGGGTGGAGAGACCCAGTACTTC.

The chain has TRBV3-1 and TRBJ2-1, with TRBD2 matching over 8 bases. V lost 4 bases, J lost 9 bases, and 11 bases stayed unmatched. CDR1 is LGHDT and CDR2 is YNNKEL in the germline V gene (reference sequence). This CDR3 comprises 15 residues. The CDR3 coding sequence is TGTGCCAGCAGCCCTATTTTGACTAGCGAGGCTGAGCAGTTCTTC. Amino acids: CASSPILTSEAEQFF.

The chain recombines TRBV29-1 with TRBJ2-1, with D possibly TRBD2 on 7 matching bases. Germline lookup yields CDR1 SQVTM and CDR2 ANQGSEA. The V end lost 4 bases, the J end lost 8 bases, and 21 bases lay between the germline ends. The CDR3 extends over 15 amino acids. CDR3 sequence reads: CSVGERDKGFDEQFF. CDR3 coding DNA: TGCAGCGTTGGGGAGCGGGACAAGGGGTTCGATGAGCAGTTCTTC.

This clonotype was detected many times. The chain employs TRBV24-1 and TRBJ2-7; TRBD2 agrees at 7 bases. V gave up 2 bases and J gave up 5 bases; unmatched junction bases: 8. Looked up from germline, CDR1 is KGHDR and CDR2 is SFDVKD. This CDR3 contains 15 residues. CDR3 residues: CATSDSGGGIDEQYF. The CDR3 nucleotides read TGTGCCACCAGTGATTCGGGGGGAGGGATTGACGAGCAGTACTTC.